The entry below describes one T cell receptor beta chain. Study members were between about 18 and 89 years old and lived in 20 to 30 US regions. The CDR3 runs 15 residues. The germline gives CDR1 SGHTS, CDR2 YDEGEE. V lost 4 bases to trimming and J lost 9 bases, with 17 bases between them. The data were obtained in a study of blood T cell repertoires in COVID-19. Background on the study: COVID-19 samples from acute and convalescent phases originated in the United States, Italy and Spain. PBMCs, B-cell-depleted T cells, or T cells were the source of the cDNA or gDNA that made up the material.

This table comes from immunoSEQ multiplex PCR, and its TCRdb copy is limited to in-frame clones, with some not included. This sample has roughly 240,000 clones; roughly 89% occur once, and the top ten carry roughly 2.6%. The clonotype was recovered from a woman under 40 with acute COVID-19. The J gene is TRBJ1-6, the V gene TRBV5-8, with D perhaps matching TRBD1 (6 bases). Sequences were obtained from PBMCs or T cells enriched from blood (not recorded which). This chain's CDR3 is CASSPFKGVGSPLHF. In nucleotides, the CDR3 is TGTGCCAGCAGCCCGTTTAAGGGGGTTGGTTCACCCCTCCACTTT.